Sequencing of this T cell receptor (beta chain) was carried out in a study of T cell responses to AZD1222 COVID-19 vaccine. Produced via immunoSEQ multiplex PCR; TCRdb's table is partial and in-frame only. The top ten clones hold 1.5% to 2% of a sample with some 140,000 clones, just over 90% of them seen once. V lost 0 bases and J 0 bases, leaving 7 bases between the germline ends. The CDR3 extends over 16 amino acids. Germline CDR1 is SGHRS and CDR2 is YFSETQ. The sequence was obtained from an adult in good health. This chain joins TRBV5-1 and TRBJ2-6; tentative D call: TRBD1 (5 bases). The material sequenced was peripheral blood, taken on day 0 of AZD1222 vaccination. The DNA of the CDR3 is TGCGCCAGCAGCTTGGAGGGGAACTCTGGGGCCAACGTCCTGACTTTC. Protein product: CASSLEGNSGANVLTF.